Presented here are 10 T cell receptor beta chains from one specimen sequenced in a study of blood T cells in healthy people across ages. The use of a sample-barcoded 5' primer and a J-beta primer mix characterized a second PCR of roughly 7 to 11 cycles. From the 5' RACE reads, TCRdb called clonotypes with MiXCR, one entry per CDR3 protein. The sample holds fewer than 950,000 distinct CDR3 sequences, around 36% seen once. Sequenced: blood. These receptors all stem from a man between 18 and 35 years old in good health.

V and J are TRBV29-1 and TRBJ1-4; 7 bases match TRBD1. Per germline, CDR1 SQVTM and CDR2 ANQGSEA. This CDR3 comprises 13 residues. With V trimmed by 4 bases and J by 5 bases, 4 bases remained unmatched. The CDR3 spells CSVVDRVNEKLFF. CDR3 DNA sequence: TGCAGCGTTGTAGACAGGGTGAATGAAAAACTGTTTTTT.

A single count supports this clonotype. This may come from a read error, since a much larger clone is one base off. V and J are TRBV4-3 and TRBJ2-3; no clear D. The germline gives CDR1 LGHNA, CDR2 YSLEER. This CDR3 comprises 14 residues. The CDR3 loop reads CVSSQAPGTDTQYF. DNA of the CDR3: TGCGTCAGCAGCCAAGCCCCTGGCACAGATACGCAGTATTTT.

The chain combines TRBV7-2 with TRBJ1-2; no reliable D call. V gave up 6 bases and J gave up 7 bases, with 18 bases separating them. Germline assignment: CDR1 SGHTA and CDR2 FQGNSA. The CDR3 covers 14 residues. The CDR3: CASSRPGDPCGYTF. Here the CDR3 DNA reads TGTGCCAGCAGTCGCCCGGGAGACCCCTGTGGCTACACCTTC.

The chain joins TRBV27 to TRBJ2-2; 11 bases match TRBD2. Germline trimming cut 5 bases from V and 2 bases from J; bases unmatched to any gene: 13. The CDR3 totals 19 residues. Germline V gene data show CDR1 as MNHEY and CDR2 as SMNVEV (reference sequence). CDR3 coding DNA: TGTGCCAGCAGTCCGGAATCTCCGGGACTAGCGGTAAACACCGGGGAGCTGTTTTTT. Its translation: CASSPESPGLAVNTGELFF.

There are a few counts of this clonotype. V usage is TRBV27 and J usage is TRBJ1-1; D ambiguous. V lost 4 bases and J lost 0, with 15 bases in between. Per the germline V gene, CDR1 is MNHEY and CDR2 is SMNVEV (reference sequence). This CDR3 is built from 16 residues. This chain's CDR3 is CASSSPSSGMNTEAFF. The CDR3 coding sequence is TGTGCCAGCAGTTCCCCTAGTTCGGGAATGAACACTGAAGCTTTCTTT.

The CDR3 here is CASSPGAGAQYF. CDR3 nucleotides: TGTGCCAGCAGCCCAGGGGCGGGGGCGCAGTATTTT. V and J are TRBV11-2 and TRBJ2-3, with D possibly TRBD2 on 7 matching bases. The germline CDR1 and CDR2 sequences are SGHAT and FQNNGV. V lost 5 bases and J lost 10, with 13 bases in between. The CDR3 extends over 12 amino acids. Full variable domain (missing parts from reference TRBV11-2 and TRBJ2-3): EAGVAQSPRYKIIEKRQSVAFWCNPISGHATLYWYQQILGQGPKLLIQFQNNGVVDDSQLPKDRFSAERLKGVDSTLKIQPAKLEDSAVYLCASSPGAGAQYFGPGTRLTVL.

This clonotype was detected ten times or more. V gene TRBV3-1 combines with J gene TRBJ2-5; the D gene could be TRBD1 or TRBD2 (5 bases each). This CDR3 contains 15 residues. CDR1 and CDR2 (germline): LGHDT, YNNKEL (reference sequence). The V and J ends lost 0 bases and 2 bases respectively, with 10 bases between them. Here the CDR3 DNA reads TGTGCCAGCAGCCAAGATTGGGGGAAACAAGAGACCCAGTACTTC. Translated: CASSQDWGKQETQYF.

The V call is TRBV7-8, the J call TRBJ1-3, with unresolved D. There are 13 residues in the CDR3. Between the trimmed V and J ends, which lost 6 bases and 4 bases, there was a span of 10 bases. Germline V lookup: CDR1 SGHVS, CDR2 FQNEAQ. The CDR3 loop reads CASSSSGGNTIYF. CDR3 in DNA: TGTGCCAGCAGTTCAAGCGGGGGAAACACCATATATTTT.

This rearrangement joins TRBV3-1 to TRBJ1-1; TRBD1 might be the D (6 bases). Trimming removed 2 bases from V and 5 bases from J, with 12 bases in between. Germline values: CDR1 LGHDT, CDR2 YNNKEL (reference sequence). The CDR3 is 14 residues long. The CDR3, as DNA: TGTGCCAGCAGCCAACGTCCAGGGGTGACTGAAGCTTTCTTT. This codes for CASSQRPGVTEAFF.

The gene calls are TRBV9 and TRBJ2-2; 10 nucleotides agree with TRBD2. CDR1 is SGDLS and CDR2 is YYNGEE in the germline V gene. CDR3 length: 15 amino acids. Unmatched junction bases numbered 3, after V lost 1 base and J lost 6 bases. The CDR3 protein is CASSVSSGGAGELFF. The CDR3 DNA reads TGTGCCAGCAGCGTATCAAGCGGGGGGGCCGGGGAGCTGTTTTTT.